The clone carrying this TCR beta chain has a handful of counts. The data are from a study of patients and donors after allogeneic stem cell transplantation. TCRdb used MiXCR to reprocess the RT-PCR reads, holding one entry per CDR3 protein. In the table there are a few hundred thousand distinct CDR3 sequences, roughly two fifths of which are singletons. The V end was cut by 8 bases, the J end by 6 bases, with 14 bases between. Germline V gene sequence: CDR1 SNHLY, CDR2 FYNNEI. The CDR3 consists of 13 residues. The receptor was derived from a human donor who was either an allogeneic HSCT recipient or a stem cell or donor lymphocyte infusion donor (not recorded which). It is not recorded whose cells these are; they may come from a transplant donor. The chain has TRBV2 and TRBJ1-5; D might be TRBD1 (5 bases). Sequencing was performed on blood, either unsorted or a sorted T cell fraction (not recorded which). This chain's CDR3 is CASGTLGGQPQHF. For the CDR3, the DNA is TGTGCCAGCGGGACCTTGGGAGGTCAGCCCCAGCATTTT.